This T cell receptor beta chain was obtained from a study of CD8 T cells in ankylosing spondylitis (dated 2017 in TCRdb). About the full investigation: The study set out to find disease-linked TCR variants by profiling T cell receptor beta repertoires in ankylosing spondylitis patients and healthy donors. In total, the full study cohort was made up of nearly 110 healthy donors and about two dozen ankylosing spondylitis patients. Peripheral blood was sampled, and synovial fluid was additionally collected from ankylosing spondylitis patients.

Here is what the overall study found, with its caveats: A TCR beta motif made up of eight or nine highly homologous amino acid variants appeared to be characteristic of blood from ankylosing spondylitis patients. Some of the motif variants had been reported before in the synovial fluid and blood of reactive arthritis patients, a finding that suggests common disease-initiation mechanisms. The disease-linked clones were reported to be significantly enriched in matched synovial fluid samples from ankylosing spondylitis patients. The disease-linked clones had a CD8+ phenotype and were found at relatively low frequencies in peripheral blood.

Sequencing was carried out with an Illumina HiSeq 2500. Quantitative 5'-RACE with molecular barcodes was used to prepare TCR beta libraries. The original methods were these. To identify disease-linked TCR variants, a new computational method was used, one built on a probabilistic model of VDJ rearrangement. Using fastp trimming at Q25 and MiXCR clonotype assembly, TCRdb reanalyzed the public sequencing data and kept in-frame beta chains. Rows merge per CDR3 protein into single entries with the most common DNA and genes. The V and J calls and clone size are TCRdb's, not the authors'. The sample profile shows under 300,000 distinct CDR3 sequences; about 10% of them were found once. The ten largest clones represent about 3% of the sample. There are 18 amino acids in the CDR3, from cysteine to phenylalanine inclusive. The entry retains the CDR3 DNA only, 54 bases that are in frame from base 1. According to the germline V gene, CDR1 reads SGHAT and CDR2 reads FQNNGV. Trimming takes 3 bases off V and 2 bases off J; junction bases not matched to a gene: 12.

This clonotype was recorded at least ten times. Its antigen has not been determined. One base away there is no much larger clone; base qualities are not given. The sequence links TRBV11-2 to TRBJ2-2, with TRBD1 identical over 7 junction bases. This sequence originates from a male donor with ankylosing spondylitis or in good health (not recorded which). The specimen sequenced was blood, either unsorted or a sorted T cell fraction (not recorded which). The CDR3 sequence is CASSFGDPRGHNTGELFF. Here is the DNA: TGTGCCAGCAGCTTTGGGGATCCGAGGGGGCACAACACCGGGGAGCTGTTTTTT.